Following are 10 T cell receptor beta chains from one sample sequenced in a study of OX40 agonist ivuxolimab in advanced cancers. Assay used: immunoSEQ multiplex PCR; TCRdb lists only in-frame clones, some missing. The data contain about 38,000 clones, around 82% of them singletons. Specimen: CD4+ or CD8+ T cells sorted from blood, collected in a trial of the OX40 agonist ivuxolimab. All receptors come from an adult with an advanced solid tumor such as melanoma, head and neck, liver or kidney cancer.

The CDR3 reads CASSFTSEAVHEQYF. In DNA form, the CDR3 reads TGTGCCAGCAGTTTCACTAGCGAAGCGGTCCACGAGCAGTACTTC. V and J are TRBV27 and TRBJ2-7; 7 bases are a match to TRBD2. This CDR3 contains 15 residues. J gave up 5 bases and V 3 bases, and 10 bases lay outside the gene matches. The germline CDR1 and CDR2 sequences are MNHEY and SMNVEV (reference sequence).

V and J are TRBV9 and TRBJ1-1; no clear D. CDR1 SGDLS and CDR2 YYNGEE come from the germline V gene. V lost 3 bases and J 4 bases, leaving 4 bases between the germline ends. CDR3 length equals 11 residues. For the CDR3, the DNA is TGTGCCAGCAGCGCTGTCACTGAAGCTTTCTTT. Its protein is CASSAVTEAFF. Full variable domain (missing parts from reference TRBV9 and TRBJ1-1): DSGVTQTPKHLITATGQRVTLRCSPRSGDLSVYWYQQSLDQGLQFLIQYYNGEERAKGNILERFSAQQFPDLHSELNLSSLELGDSALYFCASSAVTEAFFGQGTRLTVV.

The chain couples TRBV10-3 to TRBJ2-1, with 9 nucleotides matching TRBD2. Trimming took 2 bases from V and 6 from J; bases not matched to a gene: 5. CDR3 length equals 15 residues. Per germline, CDR1 ENHRY and CDR2 SYGVKD. CDR3 sequence (DNA): TGTGCCATCAGTGAGCAGACTAGCGGTTTCAATGAGCAGTTCTTC. Residues: CAISEQTSGFNEQFF.

This clone is medium-sized in the sample. V is TRBV9 and J is TRBJ2-7; TRBD2 agrees at 7 bases. This CDR3 has 15 residues. V gave up 0 bases and J gave up 5 bases; unmatched junction bases: 8. CDR1 and CDR2 from the germline V gene are SGDLS and YYNGEE. CDR3 protein: CASSVGSGGFDEQYF. The DNA for the CDR3 is TGTGCCAGCAGCGTAGGGTCGGGAGGCTTCGACGAGCAGTACTTC.

V and J are TRBV6-5 and TRBJ1-2; 9 bases agree with TRBD1. The V and J ends lost 3 bases and 7 bases, in that order; junction bases with no gene match: 6. The length of the CDR3 is 14 residues. Germline assignment: CDR1 MNHEY and CDR2 SVGAGI. The CDR3: CASSYTGGQGGYTF. The CDR3 DNA sequence: TGTGCCAGCAGTTATACCGGGGGACAGGGTGGCTACACCTTC.

This chain connects TRBV7-9 to TRBJ1-5, with a tentative D call TRBD1 (5 bases). In germline, CDR1 is SEHNR, CDR2 FQNEAQ (reference sequence). V shed 7 bases and J shed 7 bases, with 11 bases lying between them. This CDR3 has 12 residues. DNA of the CDR3: TGTGCCAGCACCAGGGATGGGCAGCCCCAGCATTTT. Its protein product is CASTRDGQPQHF. Using reference TRBV7-9 and TRBJ1-5 for the parts outside the CDR3, the full variable domain is DTGVSQNPRHKITKRGQNVTFRCDPISEHNRLYWYRQTLGQGPEFLTYFQNEAQLEKSRLLSDRFSAERPKGSFSTLEIQRTEQGDSAMYLCASTRDGQPQHFGDGTRLSIL.

This rearrangement joins TRBV7-2 to TRBJ2-1; possibly TRBD2 for D (6 bases). The germline gives CDR1 SGHTA, CDR2 FQGNSA. There are 12 residues in the CDR3. V lost 5 bases and J lost 7, with 9 bases in between. CDR3 amino acids: CASSQSGNEQFF. The CDR3 bases are TGTGCCAGCAGCCAGAGCGGGAATGAGCAGTTCTTC.

The chain combines TRBV5-4 with TRBJ1-1, with 9 nucleotides matching TRBD1. Losses at the gene ends were 4 bases for V and 3 bases for J; bases not matched to a gene: 7. The CDR3 covers 15 residues. Per germline, CDR1 SGHNT and CDR2 YYREEE (reference sequence). The CDR3 loop is CASSRTGGAYTEAFF. Here the CDR3 DNA reads TGTGCCAGCAGCCGTACAGGGGGCGCTTACACTGAAGCTTTCTTT.

The sample holds a few counts of this clone. The gene calls are TRBV4-1 and TRBJ2-3, with 9 bases fitting TRBD2. Germline values: CDR1 MGHRA, CDR2 YSYEKL. The CDR3 extends over 18 amino acids. The ends lost 2 bases at V and 4 bases at J; junction bases unmatched: 13. CDR3 residues: CASSQTYLGGRAPDTQYF. The CDR3 DNA reads as TGCGCCAGCAGCCAAACCTATTTAGGCGGGAGGGCCCCAGATACGCAGTATTTT.

The chain has TRBV23-1 and TRBJ2-2, with D unclear. TRBV23-1 is filed as an ORF, its function uncertain. The ends were cut back, 0 bases at V and 3 bases at J, with 17 bases in the middle. The CDR3 sequence is 18 residues long. The CDR3: CASSQSCGPQVDTGELFF. CDR3 coding DNA: TGCGCCAGCAGTCAATCGTGTGGGCCCCAGGTGGACACCGGGGAGCTGTTTTTT.